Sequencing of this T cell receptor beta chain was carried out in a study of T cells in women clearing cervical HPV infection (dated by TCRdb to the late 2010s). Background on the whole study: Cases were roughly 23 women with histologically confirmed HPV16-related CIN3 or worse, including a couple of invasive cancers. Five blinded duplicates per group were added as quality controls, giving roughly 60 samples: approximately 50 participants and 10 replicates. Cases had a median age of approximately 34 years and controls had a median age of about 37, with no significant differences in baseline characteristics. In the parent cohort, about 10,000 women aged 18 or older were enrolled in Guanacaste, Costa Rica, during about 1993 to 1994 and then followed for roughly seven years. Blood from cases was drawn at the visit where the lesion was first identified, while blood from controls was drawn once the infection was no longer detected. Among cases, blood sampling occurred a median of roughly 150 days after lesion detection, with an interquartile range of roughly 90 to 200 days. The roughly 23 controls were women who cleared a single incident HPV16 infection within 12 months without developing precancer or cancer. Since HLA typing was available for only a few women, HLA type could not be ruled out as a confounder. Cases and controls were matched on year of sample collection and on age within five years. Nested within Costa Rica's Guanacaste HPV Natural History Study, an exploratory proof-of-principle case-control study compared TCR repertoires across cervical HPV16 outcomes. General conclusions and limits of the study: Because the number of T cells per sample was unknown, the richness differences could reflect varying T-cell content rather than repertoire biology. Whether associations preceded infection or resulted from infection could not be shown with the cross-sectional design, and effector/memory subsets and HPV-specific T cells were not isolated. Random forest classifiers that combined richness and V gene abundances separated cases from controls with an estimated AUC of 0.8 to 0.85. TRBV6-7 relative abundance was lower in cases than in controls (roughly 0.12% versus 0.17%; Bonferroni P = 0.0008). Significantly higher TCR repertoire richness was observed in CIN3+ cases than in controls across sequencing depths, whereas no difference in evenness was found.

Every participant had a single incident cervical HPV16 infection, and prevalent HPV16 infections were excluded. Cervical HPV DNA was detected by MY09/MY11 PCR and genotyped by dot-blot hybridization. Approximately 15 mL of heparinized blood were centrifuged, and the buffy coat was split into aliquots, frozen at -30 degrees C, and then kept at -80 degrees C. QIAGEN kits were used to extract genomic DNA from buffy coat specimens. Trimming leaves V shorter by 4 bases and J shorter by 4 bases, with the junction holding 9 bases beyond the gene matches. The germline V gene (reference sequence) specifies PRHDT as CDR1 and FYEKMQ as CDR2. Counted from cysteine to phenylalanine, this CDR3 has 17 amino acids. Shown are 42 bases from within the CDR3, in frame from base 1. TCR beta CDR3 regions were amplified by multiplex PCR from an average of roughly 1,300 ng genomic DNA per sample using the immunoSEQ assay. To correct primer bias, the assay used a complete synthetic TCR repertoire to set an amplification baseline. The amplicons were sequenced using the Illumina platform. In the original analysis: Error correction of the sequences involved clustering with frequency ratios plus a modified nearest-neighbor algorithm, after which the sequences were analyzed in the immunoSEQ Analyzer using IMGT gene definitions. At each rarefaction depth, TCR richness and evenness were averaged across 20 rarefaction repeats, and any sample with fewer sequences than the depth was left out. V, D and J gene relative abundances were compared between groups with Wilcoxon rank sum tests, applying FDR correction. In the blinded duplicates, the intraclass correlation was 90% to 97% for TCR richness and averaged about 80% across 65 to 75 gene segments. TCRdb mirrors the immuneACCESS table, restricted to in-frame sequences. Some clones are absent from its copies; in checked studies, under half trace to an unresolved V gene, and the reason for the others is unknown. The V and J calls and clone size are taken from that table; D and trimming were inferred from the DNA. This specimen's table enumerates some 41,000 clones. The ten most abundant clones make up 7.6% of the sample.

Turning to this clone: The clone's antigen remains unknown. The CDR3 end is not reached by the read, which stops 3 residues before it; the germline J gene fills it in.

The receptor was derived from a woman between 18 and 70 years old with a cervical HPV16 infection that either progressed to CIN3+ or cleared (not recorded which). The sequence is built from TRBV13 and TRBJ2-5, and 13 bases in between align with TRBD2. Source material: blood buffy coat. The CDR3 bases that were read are TGTGCCAGCAGCTCCCCCCGACTAGCGGGAGGAGGAGAGACC. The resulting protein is CASSSPRLAGGGET. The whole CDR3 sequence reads CASSSPRLAGGGETQYF. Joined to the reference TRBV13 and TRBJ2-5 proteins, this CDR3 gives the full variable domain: AAGVIQSPRHLIKEKRETATLKCYPIPRHDTVYWYQQGPGQDPQFLISFYEKMQSDKGSIPDRFSAQQFSDYHSELNMSSLELGDSALYFCASSSPRLAGGGETQYFGPGTRLLVL.